The entry below gives a single TCR beta chain sequence along with its context. Its antigen is unidentified. Between the trimmed V and J ends, which lost 8 bases and 3 bases, there was a span of 16 bases. This CDR3 is built from 14 residues. CDR1 ENHRY and CDR2 SYGVKD come from the germline V gene. The data were obtained in a study of CD8+CD57+ T cells in acquired aplastic anemia. At the level of the study: Across the sorted CD4+ and CD8+ cells, DNA amounts averaged roughly 3 ug. Study results and limitations: No significant difference in CD8+ Simpson's diversity was found between patients and controls. Patients and controls were found to share roughly 31 CD8+ CDR3 sequences.

Previously, flow cytometry had revealed CD8+CD57+ cell expansion in the patients chosen for sequencing. No therapy had been given to the patients at the time of blood sampling. The TCR beta profiling, which covered VDJ combination and CDR3 sequence, was carried out using genomic DNA as the template. TCRdb passed the reads through MiXCR, listing each CDR3 protein once. This table holds approximately 95,000 distinct CDR3 sequences, 55% to 75% found once. The chain is built from TRBV10-3 and TRBJ1-1; D call uncertain. This TCR was sampled from a human donor with aplastic anemia. Sequences were obtained from sorted CD4+, CD8+, or CD8+CD57+ T cells (not recorded which) from PBMCs. CDR3 in amino acids: CAIFAGGLDTEAFF. The CDR3 coding sequence is TGTGCCATCTTCGCTGGTGGGTTGGACACTGAAGCTTTCTTT.